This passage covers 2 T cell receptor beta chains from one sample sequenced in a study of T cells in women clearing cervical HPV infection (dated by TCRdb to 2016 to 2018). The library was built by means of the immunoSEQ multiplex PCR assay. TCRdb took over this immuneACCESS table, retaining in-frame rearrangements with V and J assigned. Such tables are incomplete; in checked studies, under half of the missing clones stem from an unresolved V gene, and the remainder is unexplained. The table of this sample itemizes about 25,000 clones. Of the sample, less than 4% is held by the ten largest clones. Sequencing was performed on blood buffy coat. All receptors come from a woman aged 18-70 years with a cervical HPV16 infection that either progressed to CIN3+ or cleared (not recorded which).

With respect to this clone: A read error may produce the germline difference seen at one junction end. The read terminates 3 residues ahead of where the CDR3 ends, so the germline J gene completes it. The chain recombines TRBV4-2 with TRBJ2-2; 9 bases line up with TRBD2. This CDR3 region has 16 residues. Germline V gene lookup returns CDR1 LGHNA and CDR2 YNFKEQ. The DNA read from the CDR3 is TGCGCCAGCAGCCAAATAGCGGGGGCCCCACCCGGGGAG. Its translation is CASSQIAGAPPGE. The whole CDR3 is CASSQIAGAPPGELFF.

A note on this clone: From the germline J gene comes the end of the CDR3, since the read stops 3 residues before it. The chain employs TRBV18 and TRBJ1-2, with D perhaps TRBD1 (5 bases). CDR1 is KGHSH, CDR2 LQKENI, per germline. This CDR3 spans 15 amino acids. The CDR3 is CASSPTGLDTLDYTF. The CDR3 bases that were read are TGTGCCAGCTCTCCAACGGGATTGGACACGCTAGAC.